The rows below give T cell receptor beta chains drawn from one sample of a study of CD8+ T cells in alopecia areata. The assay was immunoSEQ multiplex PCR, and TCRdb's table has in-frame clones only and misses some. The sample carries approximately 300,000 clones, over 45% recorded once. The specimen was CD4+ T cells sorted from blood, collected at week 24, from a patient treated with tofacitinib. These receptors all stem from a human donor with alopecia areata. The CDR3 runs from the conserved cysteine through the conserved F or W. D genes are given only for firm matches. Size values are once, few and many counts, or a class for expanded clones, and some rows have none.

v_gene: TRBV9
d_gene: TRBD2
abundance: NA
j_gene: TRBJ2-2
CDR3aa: CASSQSGTSGNTGELFF
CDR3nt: TGTGCCAGCAGCCAATCCGGGACTAGCGGGAACACCGGGGAGCTGTTTTTT

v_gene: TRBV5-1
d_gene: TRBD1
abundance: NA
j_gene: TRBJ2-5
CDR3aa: CASSSQTGMGETQYF
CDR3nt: TGCGCCAGCAGCTCACAGACAGGGATGGGGGAGACCCAGTACTTC

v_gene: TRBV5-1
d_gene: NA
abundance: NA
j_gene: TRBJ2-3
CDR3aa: CASSLGSIRTDTQYF
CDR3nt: TGCGCCAGCAGCTTGGGGAGTATCCGCACAGATACGCAGTATTTT

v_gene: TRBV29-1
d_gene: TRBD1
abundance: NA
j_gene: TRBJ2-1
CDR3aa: CSVRDRLESSYNEQFF
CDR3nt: TGCAGCGTTCGGGACAGGCTAGAATCCTCCTACAATGAGCAGTTCTTC

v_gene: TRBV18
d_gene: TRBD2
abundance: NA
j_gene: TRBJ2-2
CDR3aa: CASSRTRGENTGELFF
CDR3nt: TGTGCCAGCTCACGTACGCGGGGGGAGAACACCGGGGAGCTGTTTTTT

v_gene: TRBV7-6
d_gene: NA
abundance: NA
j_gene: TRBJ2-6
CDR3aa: CASSPRGTSSGANVLTF
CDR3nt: TGTGCCAGCAGCCCCAGGGGCACGAGCTCTGGGGCCAACGTCCTGACTTTC

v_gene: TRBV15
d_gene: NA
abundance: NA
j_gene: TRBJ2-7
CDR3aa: CATSRDGGTGRAEQYF
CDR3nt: TGTGCCACCAGCAGAGATGGGGGGACCGGCCGGGCCGAGCAGTACTTC

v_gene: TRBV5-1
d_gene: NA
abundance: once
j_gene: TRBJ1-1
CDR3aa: CASSLGHIPNTEAFF
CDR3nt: TGCGCCAGCAGCTTGGGACATATCCCAAACACTGAAGCTTTCTTT

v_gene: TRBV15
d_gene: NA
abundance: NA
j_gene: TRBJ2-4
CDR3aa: CATSRDVTRGIAKNIQYF
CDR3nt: TGTGCCACCAGCAGAGATGTGACAAGGGGCATTGCCAAAAACATTCAGTACTTC

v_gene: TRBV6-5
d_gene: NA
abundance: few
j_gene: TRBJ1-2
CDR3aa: CASSPREDYGYTF
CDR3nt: TGTGCCAGCAGTCCGCGGGAGGACTATGGCTACACCTTC

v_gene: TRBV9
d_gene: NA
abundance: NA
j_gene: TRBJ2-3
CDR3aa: CASSVSGDSTDTQYF
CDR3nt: TGTGCCAGCAGCGTTTCGGGGGACAGCACAGATACGCAGTATTTT

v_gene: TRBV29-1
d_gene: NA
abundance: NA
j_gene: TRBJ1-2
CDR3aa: CSSSNYGYTF
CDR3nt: TGCAGCAGCAGTAACTATGGCTACACCTTC

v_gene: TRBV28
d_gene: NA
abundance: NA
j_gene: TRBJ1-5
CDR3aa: CASGWTDNQPQHF
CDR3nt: TGTGCCAGCGGATGGACCGACAATCAGCCCCAGCATTTT

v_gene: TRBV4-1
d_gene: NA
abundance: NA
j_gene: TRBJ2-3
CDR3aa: CASSQGQRSTDTQYF
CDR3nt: TGCGCCAGCAGCCAAGGGCAGCGGAGCACAGATACGCAGTATTTT

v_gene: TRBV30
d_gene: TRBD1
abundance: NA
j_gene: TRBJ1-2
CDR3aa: CAWSASRQGAEGYTF
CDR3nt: TGTGCCTGGAGCGCATCTCGACAGGGGGCTGAGGGCTACACCTTC

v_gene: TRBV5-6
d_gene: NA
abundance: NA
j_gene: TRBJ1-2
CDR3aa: CASRPDRSGGYTF
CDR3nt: TGTGCCAGCAGACCCGACAGGTCCGGTGGCTACACCTTC

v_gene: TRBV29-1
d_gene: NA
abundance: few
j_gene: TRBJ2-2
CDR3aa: CSVRRGGTGELFF
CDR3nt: TGCAGCGTCCGTAGGGGAGGCACCGGGGAGCTGTTTTTT

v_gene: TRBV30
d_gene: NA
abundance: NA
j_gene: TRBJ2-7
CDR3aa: CAWMGPSYEQYF
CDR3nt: TGTGCCTGGATGGGGCCCTCCTACGAGCAGTACTTC

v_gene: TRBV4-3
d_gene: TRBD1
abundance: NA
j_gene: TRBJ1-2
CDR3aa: CASSRSTGANYGYTF
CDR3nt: TGCGCCAGCAGCCGATCCACAGGGGCTAACTATGGCTACACCTTC

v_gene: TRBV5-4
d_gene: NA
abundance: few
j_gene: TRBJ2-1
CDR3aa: CASSRTGSPLNNEQFF
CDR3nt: TGTGCCAGCAGCAGAACAGGGTCTCCTCTTAACAATGAGCAGTTCTTC

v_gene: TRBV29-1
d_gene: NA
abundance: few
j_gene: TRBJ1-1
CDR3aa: CSVLIPAWGRTEAFF
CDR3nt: TGCAGCGTTTTAATCCCGGCGTGGGGGAGAACTGAAGCTTTCTTT

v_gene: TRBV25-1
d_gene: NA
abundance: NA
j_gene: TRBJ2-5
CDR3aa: CASSEIQETQYF
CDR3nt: TGTGCCAGCAGTGAGATCCAGGAGACCCAGTACTTC

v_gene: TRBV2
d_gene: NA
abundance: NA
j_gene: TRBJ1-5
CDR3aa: CASSVQGNNQPQHF
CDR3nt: TGTGCCAGCAGTGTTCAGGGGAACAATCAGCCCCAGCATTTT

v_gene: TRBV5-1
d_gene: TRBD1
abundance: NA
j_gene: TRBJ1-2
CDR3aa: CASSLDGRGYGYTF
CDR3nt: TGCGCCAGCAGCTTGGATGGCAGGGGGTATGGCTACACCTTC

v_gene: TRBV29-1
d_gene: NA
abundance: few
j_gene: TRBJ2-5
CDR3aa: CSVAYSPAETQYF
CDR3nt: TGCAGCGTTGCGTACTCTCCGGCGGAGACCCAGTACTTC

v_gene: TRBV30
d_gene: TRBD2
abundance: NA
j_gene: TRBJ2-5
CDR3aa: CAWSSGTSMKTQYF
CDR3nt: TGTGCCTGGAGTTCCGGGACTAGCATGAAGACCCAGTACTTC

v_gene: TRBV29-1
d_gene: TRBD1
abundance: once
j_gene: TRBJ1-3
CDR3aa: CSVGTGGTGNTIYF
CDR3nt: TGCAGCGTTGGGACAGGGGGAACTGGAAACACCATATATTTT

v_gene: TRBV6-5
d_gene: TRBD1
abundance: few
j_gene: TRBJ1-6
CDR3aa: CASSPGTGGSPLHF
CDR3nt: TGTGCCAGCAGCCCTGGGACAGGGGGTTCACCCCTCCACTTT